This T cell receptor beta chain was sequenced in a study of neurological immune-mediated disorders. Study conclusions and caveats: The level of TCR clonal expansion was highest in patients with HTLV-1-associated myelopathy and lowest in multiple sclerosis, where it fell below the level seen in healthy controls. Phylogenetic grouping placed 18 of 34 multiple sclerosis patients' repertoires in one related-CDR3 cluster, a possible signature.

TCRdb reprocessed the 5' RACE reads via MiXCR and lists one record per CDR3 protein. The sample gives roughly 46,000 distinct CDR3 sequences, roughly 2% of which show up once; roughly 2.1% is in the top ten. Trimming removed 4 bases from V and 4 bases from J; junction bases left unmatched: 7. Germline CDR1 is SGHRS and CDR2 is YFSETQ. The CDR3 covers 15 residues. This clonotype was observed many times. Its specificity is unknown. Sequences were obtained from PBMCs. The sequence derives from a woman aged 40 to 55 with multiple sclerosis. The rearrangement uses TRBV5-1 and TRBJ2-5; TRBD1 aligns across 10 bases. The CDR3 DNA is TGCGCCAGCAGCCCCGGGACAGGGGAGGTAGAGACCCAGTACTTC. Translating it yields CASSPGTGEVETQYF.